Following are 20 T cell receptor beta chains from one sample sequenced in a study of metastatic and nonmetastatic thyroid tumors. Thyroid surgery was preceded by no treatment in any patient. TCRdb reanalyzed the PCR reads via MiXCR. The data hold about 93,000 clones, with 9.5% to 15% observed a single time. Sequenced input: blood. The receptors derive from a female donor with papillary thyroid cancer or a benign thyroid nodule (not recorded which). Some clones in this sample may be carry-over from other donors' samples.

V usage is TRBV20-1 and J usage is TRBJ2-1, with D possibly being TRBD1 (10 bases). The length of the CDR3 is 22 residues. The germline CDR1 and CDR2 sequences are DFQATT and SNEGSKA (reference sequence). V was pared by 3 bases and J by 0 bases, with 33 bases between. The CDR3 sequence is CSAREPGQGIFVSGGSYNEQFF. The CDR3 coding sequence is TGCAGTGCTAGGGAACCGGGACAGGGGATCTTCGTTAGCGGGGGCTCCTACAATGAGCAGTTCTTC.

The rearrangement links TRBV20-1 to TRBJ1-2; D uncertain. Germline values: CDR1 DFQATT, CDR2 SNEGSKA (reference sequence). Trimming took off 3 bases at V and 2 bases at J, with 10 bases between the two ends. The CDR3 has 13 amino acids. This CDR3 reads CSASLHGNYGYTF. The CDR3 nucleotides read TGCAGTGCTAGTTTGCACGGAAACTATGGCTACACCTTC.

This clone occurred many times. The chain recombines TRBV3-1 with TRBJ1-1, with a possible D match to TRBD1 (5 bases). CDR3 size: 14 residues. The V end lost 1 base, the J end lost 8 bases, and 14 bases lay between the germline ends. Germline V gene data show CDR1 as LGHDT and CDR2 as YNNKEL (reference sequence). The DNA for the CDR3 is TGTGCCAGCAGCCAAGGTCAGGGTGGCTCGGAAGCTTTCTTT. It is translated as CASSQGQGGSEAFF.

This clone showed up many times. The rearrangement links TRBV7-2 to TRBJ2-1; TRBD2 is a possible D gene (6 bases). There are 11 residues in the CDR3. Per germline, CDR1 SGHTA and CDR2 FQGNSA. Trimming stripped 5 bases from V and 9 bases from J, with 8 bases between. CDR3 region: CASSRDSEQFF. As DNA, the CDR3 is TGTGCCAGCAGCCGGGACTCTGAGCAGTTCTTC.

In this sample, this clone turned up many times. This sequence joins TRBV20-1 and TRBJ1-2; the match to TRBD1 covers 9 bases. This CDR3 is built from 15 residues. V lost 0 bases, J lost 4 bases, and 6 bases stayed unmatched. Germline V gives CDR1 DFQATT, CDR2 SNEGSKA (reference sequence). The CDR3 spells CSARDRTGEAYGYTF. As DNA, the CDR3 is TGCAGTGCTAGAGACAGGACAGGGGAGGCCTATGGCTACACCTTC.

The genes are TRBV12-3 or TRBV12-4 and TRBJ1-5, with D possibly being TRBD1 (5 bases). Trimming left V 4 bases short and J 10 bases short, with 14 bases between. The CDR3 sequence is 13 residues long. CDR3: CASSSRDLLPQHF. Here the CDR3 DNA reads TGTGCCAGCAGTTCCCGGGACCTCCTCCCCCAGCATTTT.

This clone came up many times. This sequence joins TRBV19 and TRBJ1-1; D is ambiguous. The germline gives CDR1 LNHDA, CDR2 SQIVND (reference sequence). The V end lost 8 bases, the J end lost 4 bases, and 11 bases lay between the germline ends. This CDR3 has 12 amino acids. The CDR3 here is CASDAGSTEAFF. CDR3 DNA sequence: TGTGCCAGTGACGCGGGGAGCACTGAAGCTTTCTTT. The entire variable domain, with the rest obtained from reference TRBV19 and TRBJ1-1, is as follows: DGGITQSPKYLFRKEGQNVTLSCEQNLNHDAMYWYRQDPGQGLRLIYYSQIVNDFQKGDIAEGYSVSREKKESFPLTVTSAQKNPTAFYLCASDAGSTEAFFGQGTRLTVV.

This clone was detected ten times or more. Here the CDR3 reads CASSQTGRGSPLHF. CDR3 in DNA: TGTGCCAGCAGCCAAACAGGACGGGGTTCACCCCTCCACTTT. V and J are TRBV14 and TRBJ1-6; possibly TRBD1 for D (5 bases). The V end lost 2 bases, the J end lost 9 bases, and 11 bases lay between the germline ends. Germline lookup yields CDR1 SGHDN and CDR2 FVKESK. The CDR3 length is 14 residues. The variable domain in full, completed from reference TRBV14 and TRBJ1-6, reads EAGVTQFPSHSVIEKGQTVTLRCDPISGHDNLYWYRRVMGKEIKFLLHFVKESKQDESGMPNNRFLAERTGGTYSTLKVQPAELEDSGVYFCASSQTGRGSPLHFGNGTRLTVT.

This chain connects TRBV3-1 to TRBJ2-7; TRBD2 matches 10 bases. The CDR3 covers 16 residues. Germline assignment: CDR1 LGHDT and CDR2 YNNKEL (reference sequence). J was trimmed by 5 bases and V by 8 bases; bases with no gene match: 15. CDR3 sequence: CASAPGRASGSDEQYF. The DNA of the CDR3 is TGTGCCAGCGCACCGGGTAGGGCTAGCGGGAGTGACGAGCAGTACTTC.

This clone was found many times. The CDR3 bases are TGTGCCAGCAGCTCGGGACAGAACTATGGCTACACCTTC. It translates to CASSSGQNYGYTF. This sequence joins TRBV7-2 and TRBJ1-2; 7 bases agree with TRBD1. CDR1 and CDR2 from the germline V gene are SGHTA and FQGNSA. This CDR3 is 13 amino acids long. V gave up 4 bases and J gave up 2 bases; unmatched junction bases: 1.

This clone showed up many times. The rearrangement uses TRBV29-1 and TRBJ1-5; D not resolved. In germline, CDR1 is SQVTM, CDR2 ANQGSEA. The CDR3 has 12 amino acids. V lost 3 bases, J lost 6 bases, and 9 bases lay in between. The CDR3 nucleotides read TGCAGCGTTGAGTACCTGAGTCAGCCCCAGCATTTT. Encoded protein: CSVEYLSQPQHF.

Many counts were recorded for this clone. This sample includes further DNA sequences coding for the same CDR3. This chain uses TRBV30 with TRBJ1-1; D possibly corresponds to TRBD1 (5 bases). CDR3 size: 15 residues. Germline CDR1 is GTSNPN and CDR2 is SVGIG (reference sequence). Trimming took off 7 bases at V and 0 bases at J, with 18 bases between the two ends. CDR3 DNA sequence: TGTGCCTCGACGACCCAGGGACGGGTGAACACTGAAGCTTTCTTT. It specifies CASTTQGRVNTEAFF.

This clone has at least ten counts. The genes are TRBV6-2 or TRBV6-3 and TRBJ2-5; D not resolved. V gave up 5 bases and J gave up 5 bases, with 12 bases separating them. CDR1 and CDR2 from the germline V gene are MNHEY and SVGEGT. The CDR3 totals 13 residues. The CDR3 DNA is TGTGCCAGCAGTGCCCCTTCGCGGGAGACCCAGTACTTC. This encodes CASSAPSRETQYF.

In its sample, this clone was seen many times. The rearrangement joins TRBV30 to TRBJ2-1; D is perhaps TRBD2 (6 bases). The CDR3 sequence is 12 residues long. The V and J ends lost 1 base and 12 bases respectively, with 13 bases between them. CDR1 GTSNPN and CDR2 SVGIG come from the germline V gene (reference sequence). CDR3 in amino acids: CAWSGIRGRQFF. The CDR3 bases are TGTGCCTGGAGTGGAATTCGGGGGAGGCAGTTCTTC.

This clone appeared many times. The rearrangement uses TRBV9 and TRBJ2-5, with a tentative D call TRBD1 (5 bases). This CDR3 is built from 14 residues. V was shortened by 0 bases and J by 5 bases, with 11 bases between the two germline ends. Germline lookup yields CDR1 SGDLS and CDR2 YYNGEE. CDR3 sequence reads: CASSVGRGGETQYF. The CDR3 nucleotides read TGTGCCAGCAGCGTAGGAAGGGGTGGCGAGACCCAGTACTTC.

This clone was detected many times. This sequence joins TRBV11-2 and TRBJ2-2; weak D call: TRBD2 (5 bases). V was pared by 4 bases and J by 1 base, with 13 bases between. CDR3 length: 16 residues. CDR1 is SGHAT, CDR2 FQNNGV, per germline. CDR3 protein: CASSSGVRQNTGELFF. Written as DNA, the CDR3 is TGTGCCAGCAGCTCCGGGGTCCGACAGAACACCGGGGAGCTGTTTTTT.

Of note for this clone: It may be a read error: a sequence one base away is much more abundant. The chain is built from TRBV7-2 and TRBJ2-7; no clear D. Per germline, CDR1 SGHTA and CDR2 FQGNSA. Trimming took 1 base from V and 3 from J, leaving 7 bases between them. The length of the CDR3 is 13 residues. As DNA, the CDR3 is TGTGCCAGCAGCTTAGGGACCGTCTACGAGCAGTACTTC. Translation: CASSLGTVYEQYF.

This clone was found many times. CDR3 amino acids: CASAKYQETQYF. For the CDR3, the DNA is TGTGCCAGCGCGAAGTACCAAGAGACCCAGTACTTC. The J gene is TRBJ2-5, the V gene TRBV6-1, with D unclear. Trimming took off 8 bases at V and 0 bases at J, with 7 bases between the two ends. From germline, CDR1 is MNHNS and CDR2 SASEGT. The CDR3 spans 12 residues.

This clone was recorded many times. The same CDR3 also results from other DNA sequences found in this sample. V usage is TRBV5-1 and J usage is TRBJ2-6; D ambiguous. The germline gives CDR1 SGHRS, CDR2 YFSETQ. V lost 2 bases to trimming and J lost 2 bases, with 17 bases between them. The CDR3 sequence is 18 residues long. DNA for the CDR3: TGCGCCAGCAGCTTCACCGGGTCGCGGAACGCTGGGGCCAACGTCCTGACTTTC. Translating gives CASSFTGSRNAGANVLTF. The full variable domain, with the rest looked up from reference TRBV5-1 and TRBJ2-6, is KAGVTQTPRYLIKTRGQQVTLSCSPISGHRSVSWYQQTPGQGLQFLFEYFSETQRNKGNFPGRFSGRQFSNSRSEMNVSTLELGDSALYLCASSFTGSRNAGANVLTFGAGSRLTVL.

The CDR3 sequence is CSAAPIWEGADTQYF. As DNA, the CDR3 is TGCAGTGCCGCACCAATTTGGGAGGGGGCAGATACGCAGTATTTT. V and J are TRBV20-1 and TRBJ2-3; D is possibly TRBD2 (7 bases). Per germline, CDR1 DFQATT and CDR2 SNEGSKA (reference sequence). The CDR3 length is 15 residues. V was trimmed by 6 bases and J by 4 bases, leaving 20 bases between them.